Reported below is one T cell receptor (beta chain). The sample is drawn from a study of CD8 T cells in Susac syndrome. When the RNA was reverse transcribed, random hexamers were used with an input of roughly 0.5 to 1 ug. From the immunoSEQ multiplex PCR reads, TCRdb called clonotypes with MiXCR, one entry per CDR3 protein. The sample contains about 180,000 distinct CDR3 sequences, approximately 96% of which appear only once. CDR1 is SGHDN, CDR2 FVKESK, per germline. The V and J ends lost 3 bases and 0 bases respectively, with 12 bases between them. The CDR3 sequence is 16 residues long. The T cells that were sequenced for TCR beta were CD8+ and CD4+ cells from blood.

The sequenced sample consisted of CD8+ T cells from PBMCs. This chain uses TRBV14 with TRBJ2-1; D is unresolved. The origin of this receptor is a human donor with multiple sclerosis. The CDR3 sequence: CASSHVGFGSYNEQFF. Written as DNA, the CDR3 is TGTGCCAGCAGCCATGTGGGGTTCGGCTCCTACAATGAGCAGTTCTTC.